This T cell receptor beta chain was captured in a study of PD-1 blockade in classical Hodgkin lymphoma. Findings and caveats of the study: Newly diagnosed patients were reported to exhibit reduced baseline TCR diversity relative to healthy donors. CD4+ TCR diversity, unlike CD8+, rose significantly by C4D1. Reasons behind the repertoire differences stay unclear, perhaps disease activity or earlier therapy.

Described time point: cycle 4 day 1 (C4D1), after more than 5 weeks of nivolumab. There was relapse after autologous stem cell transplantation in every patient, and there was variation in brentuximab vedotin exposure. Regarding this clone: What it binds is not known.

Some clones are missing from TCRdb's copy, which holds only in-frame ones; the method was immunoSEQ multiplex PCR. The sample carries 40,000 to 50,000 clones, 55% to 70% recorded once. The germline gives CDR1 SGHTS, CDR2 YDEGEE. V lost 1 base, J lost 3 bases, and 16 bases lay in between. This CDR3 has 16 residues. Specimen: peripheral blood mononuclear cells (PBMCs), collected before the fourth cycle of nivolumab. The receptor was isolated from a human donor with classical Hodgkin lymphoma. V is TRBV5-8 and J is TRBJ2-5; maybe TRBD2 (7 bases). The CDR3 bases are TGTGCCAGCAGCTTGAAACGGGGGGCCACAAAAGAGACCCAGTACTTC. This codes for CASSLKRGATKETQYF.